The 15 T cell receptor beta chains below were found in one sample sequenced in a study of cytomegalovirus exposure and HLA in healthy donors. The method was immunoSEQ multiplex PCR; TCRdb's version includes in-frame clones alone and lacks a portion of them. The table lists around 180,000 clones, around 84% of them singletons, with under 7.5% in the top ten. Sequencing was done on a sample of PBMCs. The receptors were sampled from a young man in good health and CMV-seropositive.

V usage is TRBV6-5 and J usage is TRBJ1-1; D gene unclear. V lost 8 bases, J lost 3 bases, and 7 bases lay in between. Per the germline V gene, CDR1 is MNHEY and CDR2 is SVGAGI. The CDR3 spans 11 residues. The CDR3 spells CASRRDTEAFF. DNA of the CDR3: TGTGCCAGCCGGAGGGACACTGAAGCTTTCTTT.

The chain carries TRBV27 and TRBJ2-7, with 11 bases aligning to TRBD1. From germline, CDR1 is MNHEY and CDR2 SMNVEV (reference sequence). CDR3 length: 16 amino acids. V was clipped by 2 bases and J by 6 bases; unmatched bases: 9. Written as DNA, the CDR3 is TGTGCCAGCAGTTTAAGGGGACAGGGGGGCCACCCCGAGCAGTACTTC. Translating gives CASSLRGQGGHPEQYF.

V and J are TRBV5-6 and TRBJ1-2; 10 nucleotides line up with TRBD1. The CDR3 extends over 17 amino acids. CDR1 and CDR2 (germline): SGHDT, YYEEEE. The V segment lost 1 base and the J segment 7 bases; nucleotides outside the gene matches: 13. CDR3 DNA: TGTGCCAGCAGCTTGTACGCTTTGGGGACAGGGGCGCGTGGCTACACCTTC. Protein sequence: CASSLYALGTGARGYTF.

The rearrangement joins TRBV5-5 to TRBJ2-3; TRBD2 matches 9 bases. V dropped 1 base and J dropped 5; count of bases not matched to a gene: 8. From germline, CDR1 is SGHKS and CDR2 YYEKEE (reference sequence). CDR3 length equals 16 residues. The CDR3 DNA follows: TGTGCCAGCAGCTTGAGGCCTAGCGGGATTGTAGATACGCAGTATTTT. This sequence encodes CASSLRPSGIVDTQYF.

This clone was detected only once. CDR3 in amino acids: CASSSEGVLNTEAFF. DNA of the CDR3: TGCGCCAGCAGCTCCGAAGGAGTTCTGAACACTGAAGCTTTCTTT. The gene calls are TRBV5-1 and TRBJ1-1; no clear D gene. Trimming removed 3 bases from V and 0 bases from J, with 12 bases in between. The CDR3 is 15 amino acids. Per germline, CDR1 SGHRS and CDR2 YFSETQ. The whole variable domain, filled in from reference TRBV5-1 and TRBJ1-1, reads KAGVTQTPRYLIKTRGQQVTLSCSPISGHRSVSWYQQTPGQGLQFLFEYFSETQRNKGNFPGRFSGRQFSNSRSEMNVSTLELGDSALYLCASSSEGVLNTEAFFGQGTRLTVV.

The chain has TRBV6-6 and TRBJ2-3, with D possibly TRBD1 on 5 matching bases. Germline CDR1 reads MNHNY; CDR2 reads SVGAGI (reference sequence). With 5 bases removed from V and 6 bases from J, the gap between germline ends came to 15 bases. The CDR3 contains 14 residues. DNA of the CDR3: TGTGCCAGCAGTGCAAGGGGTTCAAAGGATACGCAGTATTTT. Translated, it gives CASSARGSKDTQYF.

Here the CDR3 DNA reads TGTGCCAGCAAGGGACAGGGAAGTAACGAGCAGTACTTC. Protein: CASKGQGSNEQYF. The genes are TRBV11-3 and TRBJ2-7, with 9 positions matching TRBD1. The CDR3 length is 13 residues. CDR1 SGHNT and CDR2 YENEEA come from the germline V gene. The V gene end was trimmed by 7 bases and the J gene end by 5 bases; junction bases not matched to a gene: 6.

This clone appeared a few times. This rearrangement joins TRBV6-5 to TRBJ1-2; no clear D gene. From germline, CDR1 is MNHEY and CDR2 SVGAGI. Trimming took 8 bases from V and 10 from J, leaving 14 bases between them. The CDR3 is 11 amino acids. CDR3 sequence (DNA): TGTGCCAGCCACAATAGCGGCCCCTACACCTTC. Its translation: CASHNSGPYTF.

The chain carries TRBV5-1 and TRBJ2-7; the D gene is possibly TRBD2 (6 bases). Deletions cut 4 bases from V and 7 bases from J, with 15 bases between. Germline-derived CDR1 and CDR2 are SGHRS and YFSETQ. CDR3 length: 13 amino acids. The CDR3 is CASSIRLGGEQYF. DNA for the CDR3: TGCGCCAGCAGCATCCGGCTTGGGGGGGAGCAGTACTTC.

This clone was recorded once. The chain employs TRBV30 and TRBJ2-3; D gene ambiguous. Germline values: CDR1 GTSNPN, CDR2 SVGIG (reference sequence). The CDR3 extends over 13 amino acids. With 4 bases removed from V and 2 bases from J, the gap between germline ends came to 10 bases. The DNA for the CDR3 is TGTGCCTGGAATGGCGGAACCACAGATACGCAGTATTTT. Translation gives CAWNGGTTDTQYF.

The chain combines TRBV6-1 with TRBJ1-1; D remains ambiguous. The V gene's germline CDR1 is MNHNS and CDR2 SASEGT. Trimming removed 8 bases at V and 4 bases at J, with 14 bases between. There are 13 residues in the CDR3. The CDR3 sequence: CASRHARGTEAFF. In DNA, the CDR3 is TGTGCCAGCCGACATGCCCGGGGCACTGAAGCTTTCTTT.

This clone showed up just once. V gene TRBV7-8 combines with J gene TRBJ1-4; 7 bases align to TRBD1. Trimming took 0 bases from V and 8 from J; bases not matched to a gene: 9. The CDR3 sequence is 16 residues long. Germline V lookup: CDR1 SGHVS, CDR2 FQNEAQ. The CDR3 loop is CASSLARLGGAEKLFF. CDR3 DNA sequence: TGTGCCAGCAGCTTAGCGAGGTTAGGGGGCGCGGAAAAACTGTTTTTT.

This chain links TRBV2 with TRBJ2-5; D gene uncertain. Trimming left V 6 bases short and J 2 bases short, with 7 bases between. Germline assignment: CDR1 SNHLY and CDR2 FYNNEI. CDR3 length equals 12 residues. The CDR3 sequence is CASRWLQETQYF. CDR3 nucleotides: TGTGCCAGCAGGTGGCTTCAAGAGACCCAGTACTTC. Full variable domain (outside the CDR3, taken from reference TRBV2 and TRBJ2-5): EPEVTQTPSHQVTQMGQEVILRCVPISNHLYFYWYRQILGQKVEFLVSFYNNEISEKSEIFDDQFSVERPDGSNFTLKIRSTKLEDSAMYFCASRWLQETQYFGPGTRLLVL.

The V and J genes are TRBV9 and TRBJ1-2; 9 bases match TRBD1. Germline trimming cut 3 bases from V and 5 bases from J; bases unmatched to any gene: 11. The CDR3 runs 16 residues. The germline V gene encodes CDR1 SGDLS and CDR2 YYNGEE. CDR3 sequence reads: CASSGFVTGGQYGYTF. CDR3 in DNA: TGTGCCAGCAGCGGATTTGTTACAGGGGGCCAGTATGGCTACACCTTC.

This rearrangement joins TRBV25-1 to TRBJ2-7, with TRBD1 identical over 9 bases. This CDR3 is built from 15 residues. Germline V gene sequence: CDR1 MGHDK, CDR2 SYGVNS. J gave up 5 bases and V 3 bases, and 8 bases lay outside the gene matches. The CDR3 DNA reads TGTGCCAGCAGTGACGCCGGGACAGGGCCCCACGAGCAGTACTTC. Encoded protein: CASSDAGTGPHEQYF.